This T cell receptor (beta chain) was captured in a study of T cell responses to AZD1222 COVID-19 vaccine. About the research overall: Recipients boosted at about 4 weeks or about 12 weeks are pooled. Whole-study findings and limits: White British people made up most donors, females outnumbered males, and clonal diversity was possibly underestimated. After the peak T cell response, and only then, were repertoires sampled.

The ends were cut back, 2 bases at V and 3 bases at J, with 14 bases in the middle. CDR1 is KGHSH and CDR2 is LQKENI in the germline V gene. The CDR3 runs 16 residues. TCRdb's table, derived via immunoSEQ multiplex PCR, lists solely in-frame clones and lacks some. The data contain over 95,000 clones, approximately 87% of them singletons. Note on this clone: Its antigen remains unidentified.

This chain joins TRBV18 and TRBJ1-5; a weak D match, TRBD1 (5 bases). This TCR derives from an adult in good health. Sequenced here: peripheral blood, sampled on day 0 of AZD1222 vaccination. The chain's CDR3 is CASSPGQGGPNQPQHF. CDR3 DNA: TGTGCCAGCTCACCAGGGCAGGGAGGGCCCAATCAGCCCCAGCATTTT.